These T cell receptor beta chains were read from a single sample in a study of OX40 agonist ivuxolimab in advanced cancers. Profiled with immunoSEQ multiplex PCR; TCRdb holds only in-frame clones, not every one. The sample includes tens of thousands of clones, about four fifths of them seen just once. Here the sequenced sample was CD4+ or CD8+ T cells sorted from blood, taken in a trial of the OX40 agonist ivuxolimab. The origin of the receptors is an adult with an advanced solid tumor such as melanoma, head and neck, liver or kidney cancer. CDR3s include the opening cysteine and the closing phenylalanine or tryptophan. The D gene is left open where the match is weak. Only part of the rows carry a size: once, few, many, or a class if the clone is expanded.

v_call	clone_size	j_call	d_call	cdr3_aa	cdr3_nt
TRBV6-4	.	TRBJ1-1	.	CASSDGGLGTEAFF	TGTGCCAGCAGTGACGGGGGATTGGGCACTGAAGCTTTCTTT
TRBV6-5	.	TRBJ2-4	TRBD1	CASSEAGTGVF	TGTGCCAGCAGTGAAGCTGGGACAGGGGTATTC
TRBV18	few	TRBJ2-1	TRBD1	CASSPRGQGGNNEQFF	TGTGCCAGCTCACCAAGGGGACAGGGGGGAAACAATGAGCAGTTCTTC
TRBV7-2	.	TRBJ2-1	TRBD2	CASSPRGLAGGPKGNEQFF	TGTGCCAGCAGCCCGCGTGGACTAGCGGGGGGGCCGAAGGGGAATGAGCAGTTCTTC
TRBV19	.	TRBJ2-7	TRBD2	CASSRTSGGVYEQYF	TGTGCCAGTAGTAGGACTAGCGGGGGTGTCTACGAGCAGTACTTC
TRBV2	.	TRBJ2-5	.	CASSERRGETQYF	TGTGCCAGCAGTGAAAGGCGGGGCGAGACCCAGTACTTC
TRBV7-7	.	TRBJ2-2	TRBD1	CASSFRLLTGGPGELFF	TGTGCCAGCAGCTTCAGACTTCTGACAGGGGGACCCGGGGAGCTGTTTTTT
TRBV5-6	.	TRBJ2-1	.	CASSPGRQRGYNEQFF	TGTGCCAGCAGCCCCGGGCGGCAGCGTGGATACAATGAGCAGTTCTTC
TRBV6-5	.	TRBJ2-5	.	CASSSPGLTETQYF	TGTGCCAGCAGTTCGCCGGGACTGACAGAGACCCAGTACTTC
TRBV5-1	.	TRBJ2-3	.	CASRKSGDRTDTQYF	TGCGCCAGCAGAAAAAGTGGGGACCGCACAGATACGCAGTATTTT
TRBV4-2	.	TRBJ1-1	.	CASSQDRSTEAFF	TGTGCCAGCAGCCAAGATCGGAGCACTGAAGCTTTCTTT
TRBV27	.	TRBJ1-5	.	CASSLSGVQPQHF	TGTGCCAGCAGTTTATCGGGGGTTCAGCCCCAGCATTTT
TRBV5-6	.	TRBJ1-2	.	CASTHGLYGYTF	TGTGCCAGCACCCACGGACTGTATGGCTACACCTTC
TRBV5-6	.	TRBJ2-3	TRBD2	CASSLRLAGDTDTQYF	TGTGCCAGCAGCTTACGTCTAGCGGGTGACACAGATACGCAGTATTTT
TRBV18	.	TRBJ2-5	.	CASSPPLRETQYF	TGTGCCAGCTCACCACCCCTCAGGGAGACCCAGTACTTC
TRBV12-1	.	TRBJ2-3	.	CASNPGLAGNTDTQYF	TGTGCCAGCAACCCGGGACTAGCGGGTAACACAGATACGCAGTATTTT
TRBV15	.	TRBJ1-1	.	CATSEEGRWNTEAFF	TGTGCCACCAGCGAGGAGGGGCGGTGGAACACTGAAGCTTTCTTT
TRBV30	.	TRBJ2-7	.	CAWRTGTYEQYF	TGTGCCTGGAGAACAGGAACCTACGAGCAGTACTTC
TRBV27	.	TRBJ2-1	TRBD1	CASGTLQRDRAYNEQFF	TGTGCCAGCGGGACTCTCCAGCGGGACAGGGCCTACAATGAGCAGTTCTTC
TRBV6-6	.	TRBJ1-2	.	CASTLRGLRGGGYTF	TGTGCCAGCACCCTCCGGGGCCTAAGGGGGGGTGGCTACACCTTC
TRBV2	.	TRBJ1-6	.	CASRGYNSPLHF	TGTGCCAGCAGAGGTTATAATTCACCCCTCCACTTT
TRBV9	.	TRBJ2-3	TRBD2	CASSVALAASTDTQYF	TGTGCCAGCAGCGTAGCCCTAGCGGCTAGCACAGATACGCAGTATTTT
TRBV5-1	.	TRBJ1-2	.	CASHLGGIGYGYTF	TGCGCCAGCCATCTCGGGGGGATAGGCTATGGCTACACCTTC
TRBV18	once	TRBJ1-5	.	CASSPLGEGDQPQHF	TGTGCCAGCTCCCCCCTAGGGGAGGGGGATCAGCCCCAGCATTTT
TRBV19	.	TRBJ1-5	TRBD1	CASSSVPGQGTGNQPQHF	TGTGCCAGTAGTTCAGTCCCGGGACAGGGCACGGGCAATCAGCCCCAGCATTTT
TRBV6-1	.	TRBJ1-1	TRBD1	CASSEGDRANTEAFF	TGTGCCAGCAGTGAAGGCGACAGGGCGAACACTGAAGCTTTCTTT
TRBV30	.	TRBJ1-2	TRBD1	CAWSASHRQGINYGYTF	TGTGCCTGGAGTGCCTCTCACCGACAGGGGATAAACTATGGCTACACCTTC
TRBV30	.	TRBJ2-5	.	CAWSPSKGGETQYF	TGTGCCTGGTCCCCCTCGAAAGGGGGAGAGACCCAGTACTTC
TRBV20-1	.	TRBJ2-5	.	CSARGETQYF	TGCAGTGCTAGGGGAGAGACCCAGTACTTC
TRBV7-9	.	TRBJ2-7	.	CASSPYGGESYEQYF	TGTGCCAGCAGCCCCTATGGCGGGGAGTCCTACGAGCAGTACTTC
TRBV5-6	.	TRBJ2-3	.	CASSLGLTANTDTQYF	TGTGCCAGCAGCTTGGGGCTGACAGCAAACACAGATACGCAGTATTTT
TRBV7-2	.	TRBJ1-5	TRBD1	CASSSSQQGSNQPQHF	TGTGCCAGCAGCTCATCCCAACAGGGGAGCAATCAGCCCCAGCATTTT
TRBV19	.	TRBJ2-5	.	CASSWQGGGETQYF	TGTGCCAGTAGTTGGCAGGGAGGGGGAGAGACCCAGTACTTC
TRBV2	.	TRBJ2-1	.	CASREGTAGSYNEQFF	TGTGCCAGCAGAGAAGGGACTGCGGGTTCCTACAATGAGCAGTTCTTC
TRBV30	.	TRBJ2-7	.	CAWSVMREQYF	TGTGCCTGGAGTGTAATGCGGGAGCAGTACTTC
TRBV6-1	once	TRBJ1-2	TRBD1	CASSRDRFGGYTF	TGTGCCAGCAGTAGGGACAGGTTTGGTGGCTACACCTTC